The T cell receptor beta chain described here comes from a study of T cells of healthy individuals. The CDR3 is 16 amino acids. Trimming stripped 2 bases from V and 6 bases from J, with 20 bases between. From germline, CDR1 is MNHEY and CDR2 SVGEGT. In TCRdb, the 5' RACE reads were re-called with MiXCR into one record per CDR3 protein. The data show more than 85,000 distinct CDR3 sequences, 17% seen once. This clonotype was counted between two and nine times. The genes are TRBV6-2 or TRBV6-3 and TRBJ2-7, with a weak D call TRBD2 (6 bases). The TCR comes from a human donor in good health. CDR3 in DNA: TGTGCCAGCAGTTACCCCCCGGGAGAGGTGACTGGCGAGCAGTACTTC. Residues: CASSYPPGEVTGEQYF.